This T cell receptor (beta chain) was recovered during a study of blood T cell repertoires in COVID-19. Study-level background: T cells, B-cell-depleted T cells, or PBMCs provided the cDNA or gDNA that served as material.

This CDR3 is 12 amino acids long. Trimming cost V 2 bases and J 4 bases, with 6 bases left between them. CDR1 and CDR2 from the germline V gene are SGHNT and YYREEE (reference sequence). Original handling: Amplification of reference gene primers provided the estimated nucleated cell counts. Only in-frame clones appear in the TCRdb table, and some are missing; sequencing was by immunoSEQ multiplex PCR. V and J calls and clone size are copied from that table; D and trimming were computed from the DNA. The sample includes 150,000 to 200,000 clones, about four fifths of them seen just once. Seattle cases were enrolled at active infection and followed longitudinally.

Sequenced input: peripheral blood. V and J are TRBV5-4 and TRBJ1-1; D is undetermined. The receptor was isolated from a woman aged 80 or over with COVID-19, enrolled during active disease. The CDR3 region is CASSFMSTEAFF. Written as DNA, the CDR3 is TGTGCCAGCAGCTTTATGAGCACTGAAGCTTTCTTT.